Below, 19 T cell receptor beta chains from the same sample are listed, as sequenced in a study of beta chain features in type 1 diabetes. For these TCRs, the target antigens are not known. Study-wide points: Shorter TCRB CDR3s, moderately but significantly so, marked every one of the four CD4+ subsets in Type 1 diabetes patients.

Of the isolated RNA, all was reverse transcribed, and so the sequenced material was expressed TCRB transcripts. Method: immunoSEQ multiplex PCR; TCRdb's copy keeps in-frame clones and lacks some. The data contain 250,000 to 300,000 clones, roughly an eighth of them singletons. Sequencing was done on a sample of naive CD4+ T cells from blood. These receptor sequences come from a man aged 25-45 years with type 1 diabetes.

This clone was seen only a few times. The rearrangement joins TRBV25-1 to TRBJ2-1; 9 bases are shared with TRBD1. Germline CDR1 reads MGHDK; CDR2 reads SYGVNS. V lost 6 bases to trimming and J lost 3 bases; unmatched junction nucleotides: 9. CDR3 length equals 16 residues. CDR3 bases: TGTGCCAGCAGGGACAGGGGCCCCAGGGTCTACAATGAGCAGTTCTTC. It translates to CASRDRGPRVYNEQFF.

CDR3 sequence reads: CAASRQAWEEQYF. CDR3 in DNA: TGTGCCGCTTCGAGACAGGCGTGGGAGGAGCAGTACTTC. The V gene is TRBV28, the J gene TRBJ2-7, with D possibly being TRBD1 (6 bases). Germline CDR1 and CDR2: MDHEN and SYDVKM. V was pared by 11 bases and J by 7 bases, with 21 bases between. The CDR3 sequence is 13 residues long.

The chain recombines TRBV4-1 with TRBJ1-1; 7 bases align to TRBD1. CDR1 and CDR2 (germline): MGHRA, YSYEKL. Unmatched junction bases numbered 2, after V lost 4 bases and J lost 3 bases. This CDR3 has 13 amino acids. The CDR3 sequence: CASSPGTDTEAFF. The DNA for the CDR3 is TGCGCCAGCAGCCCGGGGACAGACACTGAAGCTTTCTTT.

This clone was recorded a few times. The chain has TRBV19 and TRBJ2-5; D perhaps matches TRBD2 (6 bases). Trimming left V 4 bases short and J 1 base short, with 16 bases between. This CDR3 region has 16 residues. Looked up from germline, CDR1 is LNHDA and CDR2 is SQIVND (reference sequence). CDR3: CASSSGPGEGQETQYF. The CDR3 region has the DNA TGTGCCAGTAGTAGCGGCCCGGGGGAAGGCCAAGAGACCCAGTACTTC.

A few counts support this clone. The chain has TRBV7-6 and TRBJ2-3; D remains ambiguous. Per germline, CDR1 SGHVS and CDR2 FNYEAQ. V lost 5 bases and J 4 bases, leaving 10 bases between the germline ends. This CDR3 comprises 13 residues. The CDR3 coding sequence is TGTGCCAGCAGCCCCAAACTATCAGATACGCAGTATTTT. Encoded protein: CASSPKLSDTQYF.

CDR3 sequence (DNA): TGCAGCGTTGAAGAGGACAGGGGGAACACTGAAGCTTTCTTT. Translating gives CSVEEDRGNTEAFF. The rearrangement joins TRBV29-1 to TRBJ1-1; 9 bases are a match to TRBD1. This CDR3 region has 14 residues. Trimming at V came to 0 bases and at J to 1 base, leaving 0 bases not matched to a gene. Germline V gene sequence: CDR1 SQVTM, CDR2 ANQGSEA.

This clone has only a few counts. The chain is built from TRBV5-1 and TRBJ2-7; possibly TRBD2 for D (6 bases). Germline assignment: CDR1 SGHRS and CDR2 YFSETQ. The CDR3 totals 14 residues. V was cut by 2 bases and J by 2 bases, with 11 bases left in between. The CDR3 is CASSLSPSAYEQYF. As DNA, the CDR3 is TGCGCCAGCAGCTTATCCCCTAGCGCCTACGAGCAGTACTTC.

This clone was recorded a few times. The chain has TRBV4-2 and TRBJ2-7, with D possibly matching TRBD1 (7 bases). With 0 bases removed from V and 3 bases from J, the gap between germline ends came to 12 bases. The CDR3 runs 15 residues. Germline V CDR1 and CDR2: LGHNA, YNFKEQ. DNA of the CDR3: TGTGCCAGCAGCCAAGATTCCCAGGGGGGCTACGAGCAGTACTTC. It codes for CASSQDSQGGYEQYF.

V and J are TRBV2 and TRBJ2-2, with D unresolved. This CDR3 has 12 amino acids. Trimming took 6 bases from V and 3 from J, leaving 5 bases between them. Germline values: CDR1 SNHLY, CDR2 FYNNEI. CDR3 DNA: TGTGCCAGCAGGTTATACACCGGGGAGCTGTTTTTT. Translation: CASRLYTGELFF. The entire variable domain, with the rest obtained from reference TRBV2 and TRBJ2-2, is as follows: EPEVTQTPSHQVTQMGQEVILRCVPISNHLYFYWYRQILGQKVEFLVSFYNNEISEKSEIFDDQFSVERPDGSNFTLKIRSTKLEDSAMYFCASRLYTGELFFGEGSRLTVL.

The gene calls are TRBV15 and TRBJ2-7; D unclear. This CDR3 comprises 12 residues. V was clipped by 0 bases and J by 5 bases, with 5 bases between them. Germline V gives CDR1 LNHNV, CDR2 YYDKDF (reference sequence). CDR3 DNA: TGTGCCACCAGCAGAGATCGGGACGAGCAGTACTTC. As protein: CATSRDRDEQYF. The variable domain in full, completed from reference TRBV15 and TRBJ2-7, reads DAMVIQNPRYQVTQFGKPVTLSCSQTLNHNVMYWYQQKSSQAPKLLFHYYDKDFNNEADTPDNFQSRRPNTSFCFLDIRSPGLGDTAMYLCATSRDRDEQYFGPGTRLTVT.

This clone was picked up a small number of times. The chain couples TRBV30 to TRBJ1-2; D is undetermined. Per germline, CDR1 GTSNPN and CDR2 SVGIG (reference sequence). The CDR3 is 14 amino acids. V gave up 7 bases and J gave up 8 bases, with 23 bases separating them. The CDR3 DNA reads as TGTGCCTTCCTGGAGGCGGGGAAACGTAACGGCTACACCTTC. It codes for CAFLEAGKRNGYTF.

This clone showed up just a few times. The chain combines TRBV27 with TRBJ1-2; 7 bases align to TRBD1. Germline values: CDR1 MNHEY, CDR2 SMNVEV (reference sequence). V lost 6 bases and J lost 8; bases outside the gene matches: 6. CDR3 length equals 12 residues. The CDR3 reads CASRGRGGGYTF. CDR3 nucleotides: TGTGCCAGCAGGGGGCGAGGGGGCGGCTACACCTTC.

This clone has just a few counts. The CDR3 protein is CASSPQGRETQYF. The CDR3 DNA reads as TGTGCCAGCAGCCCACAGGGGCGAGAGACCCAGTACTTC. The V call is TRBV2, the J call TRBJ2-5; 7 bases line up with TRBD1. Trimming took 6 bases from V and 4 from J; bases not matched to a gene: 5. This CDR3 contains 13 residues. Germline V CDR1 and CDR2: SNHLY, FYNNEI.

The chain carries TRBV18 and TRBJ2-6; 11 bases fit TRBD1. Germline V gene sequence: CDR1 KGHSH, CDR2 LQKENI. The CDR3 covers 17 residues. Losses at the gene ends were 3 bases for V and 2 bases for J; bases not matched to a gene: 3. The CDR3 nucleotides are TGTGCCAGCTCACCGCGGACAGGGGGCGCTGGGGCCAACGTCCTGACTTTC. Encoded protein: CASSPRTGGAGANVLTF.

V and J are TRBV4-2 and TRBJ1-3, with D uncertain. Germline V gives CDR1 LGHNA, CDR2 YNFKEQ. The CDR3 covers 16 residues. The V gene lost 2 bases and the J gene lost 2 bases, with 13 bases spanning the gap. CDR3 loop: CASSQLAFVAGNTIYF. The CDR3 region has the DNA TGTGCCAGCAGCCAACTTGCGTTTGTAGCTGGAAACACCATATATTTT.

This clone was observed a handful of times. J is TRBJ2-5 and V is TRBV7-8; D perhaps matches TRBD1 (5 bases). Trimming cost V 1 base and J 5 bases, with 11 bases left between them. The V gene's germline CDR1 is SGHVS and CDR2 FQNEAQ. This CDR3 comprises 14 residues. This CDR3 reads CASSLVGAQETQYF. CDR3 bases: TGTGCCAGCAGCTTAGTTGGGGCTCAGGAGACCCAGTACTTC.

The chain links TRBV19 to TRBJ2-5, with 12 nucleotides matching TRBD2. J gave up 10 bases and V 5 bases, and 5 bases lay outside the gene matches. This CDR3 region has 13 residues. Germline CDR1 is LNHDA and CDR2 is SQIVND (reference sequence). CDR3: CASSRRTSGDQYF. The CDR3 DNA reads as TGTGCCAGTAGTCGACGGACTAGCGGGGACCAGTACTTC.

For the CDR3, the DNA is TGCAGCGTACAGGGAACTATTAAGACCAATGAGCAGTTCTTC. As protein: CSVQGTIKTNEQFF. The genes are TRBV29-1 and TRBJ2-1; tentatively, D is TRBD1 (6 bases). V lost 6 bases, J lost 6 bases, and 18 bases lay in between. The CDR3 sequence is 14 residues long. Per germline, CDR1 SQVTM and CDR2 ANQGSEA.

The chain combines TRBV28 with TRBJ2-3, with 7 positions matching TRBD2. With V trimmed by 2 bases and J by 4 bases, 9 bases remained unmatched. The CDR3 consists of 16 residues. The V gene's germline CDR1 is MDHEN and CDR2 SYDVKM. In nucleotides, the CDR3 is TGTGCCAGCAGTTTAGGGGCGGGCGGGAGTGCAGATACGCAGTATTTT. Translated, it gives CASSLGAGGSADTQYF.